This T cell receptor (beta chain) was documented in a study of cytomegalovirus exposure and HLA in healthy donors (TCRdb year 2017). About the investigation overall: According to an earlier analysis of a few hundred of the donors, about 179 million T cells yielded 90 million to 130 million unique TCR beta sequences and about 300 Gb of sequence data. About 320 gigabases of sequencing data and some 85 million unique TCR sequences were included in an early release covering several hundred HLA-typed donors. Of the approximately 400 genotyped donors, approximately 80% were placed in the genetic ancestry cluster associated with self-reported Caucasian donors. The aim of the study was to test whether cataloging public T cell receptors could identify signatures of past pathogen exposure. The T cell repertoires of 550 to 850 subjects were profiled by immunosequencing and related to cytomegalovirus serostatus. Along with the roughly 710-subject first cohort, a separate validation cohort of over 90 different subjects was used. To predict cytomegalovirus infection status, the study brought together high-throughput TCR immunosequencing, statistical association of individual TCRs with disease status, and machine learning. A later analysis re-analyzed previously published TCR beta repertoires from roughly 600 donors and added high-resolution HLA genotyping to study TCR occurrence patterns. Rather than drawing on any new phenotypic data, the later analysis identified candidate immune exposures from TCR beta sequences and the way those sequences occurred across donors. An earlier analysis of 500 to 650 of the donors applied high-throughput TCR beta sequencing to assess whether each TCR beta V gene segment acted as functional or pseudogenic. Alongside the repertoire data, information on donor age, sex, ethnicity and CMV serostatus was compiled. A later genetic analysis used genome-wide SNP genotypes for about 60% of the roughly 670 donors, treating that subset as a discovery cohort. All discovery cohort repertoires had been generated on a single sequencing platform. HLA typing covered class I and class II loci at four-digit resolution. Typing coverage varied by locus: roughly 620-640 donors for A, B, C, DRB1 and DQB1; 500 to 550 for DQA1; nearly 610 for DPA1; under 490 for DPB1. A handful of DR-DQ haplotypes were treated as single units for association and clustering because of strong linkage in the cohort. Across 398 genotyped donors of the cohort, an average of 235,054 unique TCR beta nucleotide sequences per donor were sequenced, and roughly a sixth of those sequences were non-productive. Overall study results and their limits: Most TCR sequences were observed very rarely across donors, whereas some public TCRs were present in many individuals. In both the original and validation cohorts, the classifier was reported to diagnose cytomegalovirus status with high specificity and sensitivity. A cluster of highly shared sequence variants was judged likely to be a technical artifact of the sequencing pipeline. According to a later genetic analysis, donors in an Asian-associated ancestry cluster had fewer N-insertions in productive TCRs than the approximately 710-donor mean. In an earlier analysis of fewer than 750 of the donors, most TCR beta V segments were observed in productive rearrangements about 87% or about 30% of the time, broadly matching IMGT annotations. Three of the identified cytomegalovirus-associated TCR beta chains were confirmed in vitro to be specific for cytomegalovirus antigens. In a later analysis, the rate of TCR association differed among HLA loci, with DRB1 alleles having the most associated TCRs and HLA-C alleles having the fewest. Because HLA typing was unavailable for some donors at each locus, only the typed subset was used in association tests. In a later analysis, around 15,000 TCR beta sequences were associated with specific HLA alleles at a false discovery rate of 0.05. CMV serostatus was the only immune exposure information available for the cohort. The study gave a list of 150 to 200 TCR beta chains associated with cytomegalovirus. An association between a missense DCLRE1C variant and V-gene and J-gene trimming of TCR beta chains was found in a later genetic analysis and replicated in an independent cohort. Correlated functional status among segregating V segments might be attributable to linkage disequilibrium, but an unknown experimental factor could not be ruled out. Because counts were too low, about 18 rarely observed V segments, including chromosome 9 orphons, were excluded from the earlier analysis of some 540 of the donors. Some IMGT-functional V segments, including TRBV6-2 and TRBV6-3, could not be told apart with the 87-base-pair reads, so those segments were excluded. According to a later analysis, most CMV-associated TCR beta chains appeared to be HLA-restricted, and the HLA associations seemed to be driven largely by CMV exposure. Compared with equally common non-associated chains, HLA-associated TCR beta chains in a later analysis were more clonally expanded and had lower generation probabilities. Only TCR beta chains were sequenced in this cohort, and the absence of alpha or paired-chain data limited detectable features. A later analysis reported that several top co-occurrence clusters appeared linked to parvovirus B19, influenza, CMV and Epstein-Barr virus. When HLA alleles, especially DR and DQ, strongly co-occurred, attributing TCR associations to individual alleles was difficult. The authors suggested that the approach could potentially be extended to other disease states and immunological phenotypes. Sequencing depth was assumed to be roughly uniform across donors in the presence/absence analyses, though that assumption may not hold. A further reported finding was that TCR beta sequences accurately predicted the HLA-A and HLA-B alleles for most subjects in the first cohort.

Library method: the immunoSEQ multiplex PCR assay. For the multiplex PCR, a mixture combining 60 forward primers for TCR Vbeta segments and 13 reverse primers for TCR Jbeta segments was used. Amplification of the CDR3 region of rearranged TCR beta genes was performed with a multiplex PCR assay on genomic DNA. On the Illumina HiSeq System, the amplified TCR beta libraries were sequenced as 87-base-pair reads. Concerning the study's data processing: In a later analysis, approximately 74 million unique TCR beta chains were counted across the 666 repertoires, and roughly 10 million of these chains were shared by at least two donors. A nearest-neighbor algorithm error-corrected the raw reads and collapsed the reads into unique sequences, merging closely related sequences to remove PCR and sequencing errors. V, D and J gene segments were assigned by aligning CDR3 sequences to IMGT reference sequences. For a sequence to be retained, a match of at least six nucleotides to both a V gene segment and a J gene segment was required. A rearrangement counted as productive if the CDR3 had no stop codons and remained in frame with V and J, and every other rearrangement counted as non-productive. Following IMGT convention, CDR3 was defined as the stretch from the second conserved V-encoded cysteine up to the conserved J-encoded phenylalanine. In an earlier analysis of around 640 of the donors, sequences lacking an unambiguous match to a single V gene segment were excluded. An earlier analysis of 587 of the donors classified V segments as functional when productive rearrangements were above 56.7% and as segregating when the standard deviation between donors was above 5%. A statistical classification framework was built to diagnose cytomegalovirus status from the catalog of TCR beta chain sequences. A later analysis assigned V and J genes by comparing TCR nucleotide sequences with IMGT/GENE-DB human TR gene sequences. Using the TCRdist pipeline, a later analysis assigned CDR3 sequences along with most-parsimonious VDJ recombination scenarios. A later analysis defined each TCR beta chain by its CDR3 amino acid sequence plus V-gene family, and excluded reads lacking a unique V-gene family. A later analysis removed 600 or so highly shared, low-generation-probability nucleotide sequences to deal with suspected cross-contamination and a sequencing artifact. A later analysis calculated a clonal expansion index for each public chain from normalized within-repertoire ranks of inferred template counts. In a later analysis, generation probabilities were computed using a VDJ recombination model fitted to out-of-frame rearrangements, and the results were checked against IGoR. In a later analysis, TCR-TCR, TCR-HLA and TCR-CMV co-occurrence was scored with hypergeometric tests, and a repertoire-size bias correction was applied to TCR pairs. To estimate false discovery rates, a later analysis permuted the HLA or CMV assignments 20 times. In a later analysis, co-occurring TCRs were grouped with DBSCAN, and TCRdist sequence similarity was added when clustering was performed within HLA-allele-positive subsets. Repertoires with fewer than 30,000 or more than 120,000 public chains were left out of co-occurrence clustering, as were roughly five repertoires with anomalous nucleotide sharing. Here the immuneACCESS table is served through TCRdb, limited to in-frame sequences with V and J called. Missing clones are a known gap in these copies; in checked studies unresolved V genes cover under half, and the rest lacks a known reason. V, J and clone size are taken as reported in that table, and D and trimming were inferred from the DNA itself. In all, the sample holds 110,000 to 150,000 clones, and less than 10% of those were seen once. The ten largest account for about 2% of the sample.

From cysteine to phenylalanine, the CDR3 is 12 amino acids long. The kept DNA is CDR3 alone, 36 bases in frame from the first base. The germline V gene specifies SQVTM as CDR1 and ANQGSEA as CDR2. V lost 0 bases and J lost 8 bases; the stretch between them is 8 bases long. This clone was observed a handful of times. Its antigen has not been determined. No per-base quality is available; no much larger clone lies one base away. The cohort consisted of approximately 670 healthy bone marrow donors. At the time of sampling, all cohort members were nominally healthy, though unrecorded immune exposures were likely present. The donor was CMV seronegative and belonged to the group of around 350 seronegative cohort members. A peripheral blood sample was collected from each donor, and TCR beta sequencing was performed on peripheral blood mononuclear cells. The Qiagen DNeasy Blood Extraction Kit was used to extract genomic DNA from the blood cell samples.

Sample: PBMCs. In this chain, TRBV29-1 is recombined with TRBJ2-1; the D segment cannot be called with confidence. This TCR was sampled from a male donor in good health and CMV-seronegative. In nucleotides, the sequence is TGCAGCGTTGAAGAAGTCAGCGATGAGCAGTTCTTC. It translates to CSVEEVSDEQFF.